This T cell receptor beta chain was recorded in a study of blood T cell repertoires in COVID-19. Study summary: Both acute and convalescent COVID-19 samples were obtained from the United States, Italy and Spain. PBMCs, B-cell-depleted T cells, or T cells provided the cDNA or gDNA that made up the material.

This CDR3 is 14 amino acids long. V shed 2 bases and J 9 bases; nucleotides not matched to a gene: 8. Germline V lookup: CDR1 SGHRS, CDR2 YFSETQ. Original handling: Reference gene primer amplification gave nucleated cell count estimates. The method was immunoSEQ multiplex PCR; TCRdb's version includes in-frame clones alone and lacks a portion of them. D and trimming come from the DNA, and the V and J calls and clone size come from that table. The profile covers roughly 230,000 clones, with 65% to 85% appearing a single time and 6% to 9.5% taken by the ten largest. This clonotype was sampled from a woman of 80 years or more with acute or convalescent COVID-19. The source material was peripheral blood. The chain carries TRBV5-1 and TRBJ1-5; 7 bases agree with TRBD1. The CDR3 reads CASSFGDRDRPQHF. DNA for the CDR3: TGCGCCAGCAGCTTCGGAGACAGGGATCGGCCCCAGCATTTT.